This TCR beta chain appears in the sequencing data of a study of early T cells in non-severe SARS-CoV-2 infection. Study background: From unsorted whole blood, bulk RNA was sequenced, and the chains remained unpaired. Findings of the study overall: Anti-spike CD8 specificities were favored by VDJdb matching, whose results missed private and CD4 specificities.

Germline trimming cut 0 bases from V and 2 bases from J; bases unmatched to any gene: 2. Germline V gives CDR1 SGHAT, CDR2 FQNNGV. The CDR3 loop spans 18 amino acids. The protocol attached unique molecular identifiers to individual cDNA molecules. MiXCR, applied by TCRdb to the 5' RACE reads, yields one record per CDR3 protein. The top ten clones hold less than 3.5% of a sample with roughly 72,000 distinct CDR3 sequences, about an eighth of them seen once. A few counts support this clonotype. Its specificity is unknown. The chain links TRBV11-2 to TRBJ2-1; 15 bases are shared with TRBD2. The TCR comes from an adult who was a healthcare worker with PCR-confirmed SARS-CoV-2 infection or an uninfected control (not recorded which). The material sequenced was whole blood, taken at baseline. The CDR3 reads CASSLDRTSGGAYNEQFF. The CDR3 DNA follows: TGTGCCAGCAGCTTAGATAGGACTAGCGGGGGGGCCTACAATGAGCAGTTCTTC.